The subject of this entry is one T cell receptor (beta chain). This sample was included in a study of blood T cell repertoires in COVID-19. TCRdb's copy holds only in-frame clones and misses some; the assay was immunoSEQ multiplex PCR. The sample shows about 250,000 clones, roughly four fifths of them seen only once. Categorization into cohorts depended on clinical history that participants reported. Two consecutive negative NP/OP PCR tests, clearance, or resolved symptoms defined Cohort 3 recovery. This CDR3 is built from 15 residues. Germline-derived CDR1 and CDR2 are LGHNT and FRNRAP. With 1 base clipped from V and 3 bases from J, the junction kept 5 bases outside the gene matches.

This TCR derives from a man between 50 and 59 years old who had recovered from COVID-19. V gene TRBV12-5 combines with J gene TRBJ2-7; 8 nucleotides match TRBD1. The sequenced material came from PBMCs or T cells enriched from blood (not recorded which). The CDR3, as DNA: TGTGCTAGTGGTTTGGGGGAACAGGGGGGCTACGAGCAGTACTTC. It encodes CASGLGEQGGYEQYF.